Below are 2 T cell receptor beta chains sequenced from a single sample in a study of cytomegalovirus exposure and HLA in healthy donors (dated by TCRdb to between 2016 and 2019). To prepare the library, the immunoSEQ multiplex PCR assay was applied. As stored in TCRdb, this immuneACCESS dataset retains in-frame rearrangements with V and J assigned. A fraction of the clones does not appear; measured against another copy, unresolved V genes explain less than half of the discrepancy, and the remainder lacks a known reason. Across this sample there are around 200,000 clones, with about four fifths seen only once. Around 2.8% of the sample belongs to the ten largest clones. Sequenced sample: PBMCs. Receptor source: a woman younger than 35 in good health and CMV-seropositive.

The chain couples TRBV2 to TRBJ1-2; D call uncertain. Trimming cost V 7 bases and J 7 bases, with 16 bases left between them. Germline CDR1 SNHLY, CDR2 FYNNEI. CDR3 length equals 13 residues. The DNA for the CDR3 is TGTGCCAGCATCGCGGGCGGGTATGTTGGCTACACCTTC. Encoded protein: CASIAGGYVGYTF.

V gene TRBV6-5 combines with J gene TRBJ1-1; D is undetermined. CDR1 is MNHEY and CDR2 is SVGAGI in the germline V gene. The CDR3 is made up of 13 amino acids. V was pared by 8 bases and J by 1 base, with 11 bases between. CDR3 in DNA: TGTGCCAGCCGACTAGGGCCGAACACTGAAGCTTTCTTT. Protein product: CASRLGPNTEAFF.